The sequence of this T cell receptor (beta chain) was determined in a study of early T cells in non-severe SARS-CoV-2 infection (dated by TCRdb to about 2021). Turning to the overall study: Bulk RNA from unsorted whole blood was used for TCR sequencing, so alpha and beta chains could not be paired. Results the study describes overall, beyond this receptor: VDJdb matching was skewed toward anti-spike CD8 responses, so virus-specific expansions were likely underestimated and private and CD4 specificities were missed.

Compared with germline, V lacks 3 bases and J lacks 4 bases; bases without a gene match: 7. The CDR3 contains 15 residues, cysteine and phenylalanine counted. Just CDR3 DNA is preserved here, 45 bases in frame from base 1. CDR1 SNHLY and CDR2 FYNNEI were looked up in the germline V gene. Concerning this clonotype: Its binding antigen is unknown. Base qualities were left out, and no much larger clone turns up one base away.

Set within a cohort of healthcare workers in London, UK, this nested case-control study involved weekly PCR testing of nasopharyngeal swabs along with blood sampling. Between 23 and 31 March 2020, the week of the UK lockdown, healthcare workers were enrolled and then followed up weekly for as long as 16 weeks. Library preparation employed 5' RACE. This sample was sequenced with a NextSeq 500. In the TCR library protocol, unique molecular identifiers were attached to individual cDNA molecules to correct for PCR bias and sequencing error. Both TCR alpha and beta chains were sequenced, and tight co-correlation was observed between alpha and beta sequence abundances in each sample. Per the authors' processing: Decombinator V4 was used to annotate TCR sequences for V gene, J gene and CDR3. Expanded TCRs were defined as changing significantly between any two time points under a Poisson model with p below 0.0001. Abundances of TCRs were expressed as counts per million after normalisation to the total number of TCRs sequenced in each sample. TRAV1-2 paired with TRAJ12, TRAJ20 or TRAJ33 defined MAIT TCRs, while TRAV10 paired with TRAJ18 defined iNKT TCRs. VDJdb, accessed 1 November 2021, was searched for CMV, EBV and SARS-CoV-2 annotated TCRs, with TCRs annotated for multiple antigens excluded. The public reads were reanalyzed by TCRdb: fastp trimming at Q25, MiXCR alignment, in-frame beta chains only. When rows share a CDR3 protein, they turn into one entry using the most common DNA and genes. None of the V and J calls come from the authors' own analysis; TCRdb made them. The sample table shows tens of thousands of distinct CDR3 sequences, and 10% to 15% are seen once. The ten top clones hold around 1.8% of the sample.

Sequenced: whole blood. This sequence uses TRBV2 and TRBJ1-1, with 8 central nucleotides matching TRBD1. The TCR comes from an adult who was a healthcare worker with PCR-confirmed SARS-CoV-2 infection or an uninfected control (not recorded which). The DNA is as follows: TGTGCCAGCAGTGAGAGCAGGGGGCTCGGCACTGAAGCTTTCTTT. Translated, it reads CASSESRGLGTEAFF.